This TCR beta chain was recorded in a study of cytomegalovirus exposure and HLA in healthy donors. Study-wide findings and caveats: Sequencing likely generated an artifact that appeared as a cluster of highly shared sequence variants.

Points on this clone: As yet, its antigen is unknown.

The PCR made use of 60 Vbeta and 13 Jbeta primers. Generated by immunoSEQ multiplex PCR, the TCRdb table keeps only in-frame clones and is missing some. Among hundreds of thousands of clones listed, around three quarters were seen once. There are 15 residues in the CDR3. Germline CDR1 is SGHDT and CDR2 is YYEEEE. The V segment lost 0 bases and the J segment 4 bases; nucleotides outside the gene matches: 6. This chain connects TRBV5-6 to TRBJ2-7, with TRBD1 identical over 8 bases. The sample consisted of PBMCs. The sequence came from a man aged 40-55 years in good health and CMV-seronegative. The CDR3 sequence is CASSLGTGRSYEQYF. The CDR3 nucleotides read TGTGCCAGCAGCTTGGGGACAGGGAGGTCTTACGAGCAGTACTTC.